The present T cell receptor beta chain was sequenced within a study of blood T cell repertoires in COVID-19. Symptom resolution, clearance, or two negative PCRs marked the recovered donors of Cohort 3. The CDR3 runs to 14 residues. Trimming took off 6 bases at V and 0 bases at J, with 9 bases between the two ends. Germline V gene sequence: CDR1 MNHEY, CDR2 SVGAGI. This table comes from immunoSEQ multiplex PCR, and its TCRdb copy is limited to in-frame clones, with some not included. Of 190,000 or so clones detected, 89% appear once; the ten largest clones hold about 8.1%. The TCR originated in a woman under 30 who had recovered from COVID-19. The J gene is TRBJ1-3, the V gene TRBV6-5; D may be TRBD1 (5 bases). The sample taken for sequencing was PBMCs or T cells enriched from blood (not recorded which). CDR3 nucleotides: TGTGCCAGCAGGACGGACAACTCTGGAAACACCATATATTTT. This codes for CASRTDNSGNTIYF.